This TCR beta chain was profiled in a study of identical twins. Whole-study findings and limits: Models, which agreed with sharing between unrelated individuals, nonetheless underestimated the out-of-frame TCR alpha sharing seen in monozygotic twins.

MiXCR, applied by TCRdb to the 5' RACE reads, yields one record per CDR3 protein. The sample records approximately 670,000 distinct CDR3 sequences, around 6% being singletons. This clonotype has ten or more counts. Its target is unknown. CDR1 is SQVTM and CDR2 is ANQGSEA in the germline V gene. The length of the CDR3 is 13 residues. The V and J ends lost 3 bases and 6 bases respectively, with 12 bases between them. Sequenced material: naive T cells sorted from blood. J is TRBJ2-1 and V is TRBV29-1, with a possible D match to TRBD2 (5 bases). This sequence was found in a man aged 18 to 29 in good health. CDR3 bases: TGCAGCGTTGATTCCACTAGTCTCAATGAGCAGTTCTTC. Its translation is CSVDSTSLNEQFF.